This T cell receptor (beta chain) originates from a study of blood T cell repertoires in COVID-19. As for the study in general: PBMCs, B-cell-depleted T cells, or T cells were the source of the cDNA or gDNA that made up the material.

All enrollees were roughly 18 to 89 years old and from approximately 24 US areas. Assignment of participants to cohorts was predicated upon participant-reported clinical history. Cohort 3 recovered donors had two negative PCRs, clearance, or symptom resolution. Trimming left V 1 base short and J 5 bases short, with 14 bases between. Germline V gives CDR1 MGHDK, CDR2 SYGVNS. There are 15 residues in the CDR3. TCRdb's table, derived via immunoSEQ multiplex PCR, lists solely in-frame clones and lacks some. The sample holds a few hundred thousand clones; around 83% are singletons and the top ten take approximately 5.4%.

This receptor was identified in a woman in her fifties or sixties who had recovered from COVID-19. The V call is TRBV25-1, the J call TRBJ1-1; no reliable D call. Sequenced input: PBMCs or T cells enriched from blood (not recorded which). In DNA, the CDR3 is TGTGCCAGCAGTGAATCGTTGGGCAGGCATACTGAAGCTTTCTTT. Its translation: CASSESLGRHTEAFF.